Sequencing of this T cell receptor (beta chain) was carried out in a study of blood T cell repertoires in COVID-19. For the study at large: Acute and convalescent COVID-19 samples came from the United States, Italy and Spain. Nucleic acid was either cDNA or gDNA, and it came from T cells, B-cell-depleted T cells, or PBMCs.

Original data processing: Researchers report that nucleated cell counts were estimated from reference gene primer amplification. TCRdb's copy holds only in-frame clones and misses some; the assay was immunoSEQ multiplex PCR. Clonal size and the V and J genes are those of that table, whereas D and trimming came from the DNA. The sample records about 130,000 clones, approximately 80% being singletons. V was pared by 0 bases and J by 6 bases, with 13 bases between. This CDR3 is built from 15 residues. Germline CDR1 reads SGHKS; CDR2 reads YYEKEE (reference sequence). The table lists this clone with a count of one.

The sample taken for sequencing was peripheral blood. This receptor was obtained from an older man with acute or convalescent COVID-19. This rearrangement joins TRBV5-5 to TRBJ2-1, with D perhaps TRBD1 (5 bases). The DNA for the CDR3 is TGTGCCAGCAGCTTGGAGGGGTCGGGTTTCAATGAGCAGTTCTTC. Translating it yields CASSLEGSGFNEQFF.